A single sample gave rise to the 27 T cell receptor beta chains below, sequenced in a study of blood T cell repertoires in COVID-19. Some clones are missing from TCRdb's copy, which holds only in-frame ones; the method was immunoSEQ multiplex PCR. This table has some 460,000 clones, around 90% appearing once. The sample taken for sequencing was PBMCs or T cells enriched from blood (not recorded which). These receptor sequences come from a woman younger than 30 who had recovered from COVID-19.

J is TRBJ2-6 and V is TRBV18; 7 positions agree with TRBD1. The germline V gene encodes CDR1 KGHSH and CDR2 LQKENI. Trimming took 5 bases from V and 0 from J; bases not matched to a gene: 7. There are 17 residues in the CDR3. The CDR3 DNA reads TGTGCCAGCTCAATGGGACAGCCGAGCTCTGGGGCCAACGTCCTGACTTTC. Its protein is CASSMGQPSSGANVLTF.

This clone was counted ten times or more. The chain has TRBV11-3 and TRBJ2-2; 11 bases map to TRBD2. In germline, CDR1 is SGHNT, CDR2 YENEEA. This CDR3 contains 19 residues. V dropped 1 base and J dropped 0; count of bases not matched to a gene: 7. Written as DNA, the CDR3 is TGTGCCAGCAGCTTAGCGGGACTAGCGGAGAATGCGAACACCGGGGAGCTGTTTTTT. Amino acid sequence: CASSLAGLAENANTGELFF.

This clone was seen a few times. The rearrangement links TRBV25-1 to TRBJ2-7; 7 bases map to TRBD1. CDR1 is MGHDK, CDR2 SYGVNS, per germline. The CDR3 is made up of 16 amino acids. Unmatched junction bases numbered 10, after V lost 3 bases and J lost 2 bases. The CDR3 DNA follows: TGTGCCAGCAGTGATTCAAACCGGGACAGAACCTACGAGCAGTACTTC. Translation gives CASSDSNRDRTYEQYF.

J is TRBJ1-3 and V is TRBV4-2; D gene ambiguous. This CDR3 has 13 residues. The germline V gene has CDR1 LGHNA and CDR2 YNFKEQ. The germline V and J ends were trimmed by 0 bases and 8 bases, with 8 bases remaining between them. The CDR3 spells CASSQDIRDTIYF. CDR3 in DNA: TGTGCCAGCAGCCAAGACATTCGGGACACCATATATTTT.

CDR3: CASSLAERGQIKTGELFF. The CDR3 coding sequence is TGTGCCAGCAGCTTAGCGGAAAGGGGGCAGATCAAGACCGGGGAGCTGTTTTTT. V and J are TRBV7-9 and TRBJ2-2; TRBD1 aligns across 7 bases. The CDR3 contains 18 residues. Germline CDR1 SEHNR, CDR2 FQNEAQ (reference sequence). Trimming took 0 bases from V and 5 from J; bases not matched to a gene: 12.

The V and J genes are TRBV4-1 and TRBJ1-1, with TRBD1 matching 9 bases. V was clipped by 5 bases and J by 4 bases; unmatched bases: 5. Germline CDR1 reads MGHRA; CDR2 reads YSYEKL. The CDR3 consists of 14 residues. In nucleotides, the CDR3 is TGCGCCAGCAGCGAATCGGACAGGGGCACTGAAGCTTTCTTT. Protein: CASSESDRGTEAFF.

This clone was counted a few times. The rearrangement uses TRBV5-6 and TRBJ1-1; TRBD1 might be the D (5 bases). CDR3 size: 17 residues. V dropped 1 base and J dropped 0 bases, with 16 bases sitting between them. Germline assignment: CDR1 SGHDT and CDR2 YYEEEE. The CDR3 reads CASSLWGSPRLNTEAFF. CDR3 nucleotide sequence: TGTGCCAGCAGCTTGTGGGGCAGCCCGAGATTGAACACTGAAGCTTTCTTT.

This clone has a handful of counts. CDR3 sequence (DNA): TGCGCCAGCAGCCAACTACACGGACGTAGGACTTTCTCTGGGGCCAACGTCCTGACTTTC. This translates into CASSQLHGRRTFSGANVLTF. This chain links TRBV4-1 with TRBJ2-6; tentative D call: TRBD2 (5 bases). The CDR3 is made up of 20 amino acids. V was cut by 2 bases and J by 0 bases, with 20 bases left in between. Germline loops: CDR1 MGHRA, CDR2 YSYEKL.

This chain links TRBV27 with TRBJ1-5; weak D call: TRBD1 (6 bases). This CDR3 region has 13 residues. V lost 8 bases and J 5 bases, leaving 13 bases between the germline ends. Germline V CDR1 and CDR2: MNHEY, SMNVEV (reference sequence). The CDR3 DNA reads as TGTGCCAGCTCCCAGGGGCGGGATCAGCCCCAGCATTTT. It codes for CASSQGRDQPQHF.

DNA of the CDR3: TGTGCCATCCGGTCGGTAAGGGGGGGAAGGCCCCTCACGGTCGGGGCCCAGTATTTT. Its protein product is CAIRSVRGGRPLTVGAQYF. V gene TRBV2 combines with J gene TRBJ2-3; D is possibly TRBD2 (7 bases). The CDR3 contains 19 residues. Trimming removed 10 bases at V and 12 bases at J, with 41 bases between. CDR1 is SNHLY and CDR2 is FYNNEI in the germline V gene.

The chain has TRBV5-1 and TRBJ2-2; no firm D call. The ends were cut back, 1 base at V and 1 base at J, with 14 bases in the middle. The germline V gene encodes CDR1 SGHRS and CDR2 YFSETQ. The CDR3 spans 17 residues. Written as DNA, the CDR3 is TGCGCCAGCAGCTTGACTACATCAACGGGGAACACCGGGGAGCTGTTTTTT. Translated, it gives CASSLTTSTGNTGELFF.

Only one count was recorded for this clone. This chain uses TRBV19 with TRBJ1-6; 9 bases line up with TRBD1. V was clipped by 8 bases and J by 6 bases; unmatched bases: 11. This CDR3 contains 16 residues. Per germline, CDR1 LNHDA and CDR2 SQIVND (reference sequence). CDR3 DNA: TGTGCCAGTTCTGACCGCGGGACAGGGACTAATTCACCCCTCCACTTT. As protein: CASSDRGTGTNSPLHF. Based on the CDR3 plus reference TRBV19 and TRBJ1-6, the full variable domain is DGGITQSPKYLFRKEGQNVTLSCEQNLNHDAMYWYRQDPGQGLRLIYYSQIVNDFQKGDIAEGYSVSREKKESFPLTVTSAQKNPTAFYLCASSDRGTGTNSPLHFGNGTRLTVT.

The V call is TRBV6-5, the J call TRBJ1-2; tentatively, D is TRBD1 (5 bases). Trimming took 4 bases from V and 4 from J, leaving 7 bases between them. Germline CDR1 and CDR2: MNHEY and SVGAGI. The CDR3 length is 12 residues. The CDR3 loop is CASSSGGYGYTF. CDR3 nucleotide sequence: TGTGCCAGCAGTTCGGGGGGCTATGGCTACACCTTC.

The chain recombines TRBV4-1 with TRBJ1-5, with D possibly being TRBD1 (6 bases). This CDR3 has 16 residues. Germline V lookup: CDR1 MGHRA, CDR2 YSYEKL. V was pared by 4 bases and J by 4 bases, with 17 bases between. The CDR3, as DNA: TGCGCCAGCAGCCCCGCCGGCGGGGGCGGGAATCAGCCCCAGCATTTT. Amino acids: CASSPAGGGGNQPQHF.

In its sample, this clone was seen once. V gene TRBV11-3 combines with J gene TRBJ1-3; D uncertain. CDR1 and CDR2 from the germline V gene are SGHNT and YENEEA. CDR3 length: 13 residues. Trimming took 2 bases from V and 7 from J, leaving 9 bases between them. CDR3: CASSLQRPNTIYF. Written as DNA, the CDR3 is TGTGCCAGCAGCTTACAGCGCCCTAACACCATATATTTT.

This rearrangement joins TRBV3-1 (or the pseudogene TRBV3-2) to TRBJ1-3; TRBD1 matches at 8 bases. The V segment lost 4 bases and the J segment 9 bases; nucleotides outside the gene matches: 5. The CDR3 runs 13 residues. The germline V gene has CDR1 LGHDT and CDR2 YNNKEL (reference sequence). The CDR3 nucleotides are TGTGCCAGCAGCCTCGACAGGGGTAGCACCATATATTTT. Its protein is CASSLDRGSTIYF.

This chain links TRBV7-9 with TRBJ1-4; D gene uncertain. This CDR3 is built from 14 residues. Trimming removed 5 bases at V and 2 bases at J, with 9 bases between. CDR1 is SEHNR and CDR2 is FQNEAQ in the germline V gene (reference sequence). CDR3 sequence reads: CASSAVMTNEKLFF. The DNA for the CDR3 is TGTGCCAGCAGCGCGGTTATGACTAATGAAAAACTGTTTTTT. The entire variable domain, with the rest obtained from reference TRBV7-9 and TRBJ1-4, is as follows: DTGVSQNPRHKITKRGQNVTFRCDPISEHNRLYWYRQTLGQGPEFLTYFQNEAQLEKSRLLSDRFSAERPKGSFSTLEIQRTEQGDSAMYLCASSAVMTNEKLFFGSGTQLSVL.

The CDR3 spells CASSLNPQGQGSHTNEKLFF. CDR3 in DNA: TGCGCCAGCAGCTTGAATCCGCAGGGACAGGGGTCCCACACTAATGAAAAACTGTTTTTT. The chain has TRBV5-1 and TRBJ1-4; 10 nucleotides align to TRBD1. V trimming: 1 base; J trimming: 2 bases; junction bases outside the gene matches: 14. CDR1 is SGHRS, CDR2 YFSETQ, per germline. This CDR3 contains 20 residues.

This clone was detected a few times. The V and J genes are TRBV7-9 and TRBJ1-4; 8 nucleotides match TRBD1. V was pared by 5 bases and J by 7 bases, with 9 bases of the junction left unmatched. Looked up from germline, CDR1 is SEHNR and CDR2 is FQNEAQ (reference sequence). CDR3 length equals 15 residues. The DNA of the CDR3 is TGTGCCAGCAGCATTCCGGGACAGGTGGTTGAAAAACTGTTTTTT. It encodes CASSIPGQVVEKLFF.

The chain carries TRBV6-2 or TRBV6-3 and TRBJ2-2; no definite D call. CDR1 MNHEY and CDR2 SVGEGT come from the germline V gene. This CDR3 region has 17 residues. V dropped 4 bases and J dropped 7 bases, with 22 bases sitting between them. CDR3 sequence: CASSSINRPPYDGELFF. The CDR3 bases are TGTGCCAGCAGTTCTATAAATCGCCCCCCCTACGACGGGGAGCTGTTTTTT.

This chain joins TRBV6-1 and TRBJ2-2, with 13 nucleotides matching TRBD2. The J segment lost 3 bases and the V segment lost 4 bases, leaving 8 bases of the junction unmatched. Germline V CDR1 and CDR2: MNHNS, SASEGT. The length of the CDR3 is 18 residues. CDR3 nucleotide sequence: TGTGCCAGCAGTGCCCAACTAGCGGGGGGGCAAGACACCGGGGAGCTGTTTTTT. As protein: CASSAQLAGGQDTGELFF.

This clone is a singleton in its sample. This same CDR3 is encoded by further DNA sequences in the sample. The rearrangement links TRBV5-1 to TRBJ1-1; D not resolved. V lost 0 bases to trimming and J lost 3 bases, with 6 bases between them. Germline V gene data show CDR1 as SGHRS and CDR2 as YFSETQ. There are 13 residues in the CDR3. The CDR3, as DNA: TGCGCCAGCAGCTTGGCCGGGGACACTGAAGCTTTCTTT. The encoded protein is CASSLAGDTEAFF.

This clone has a single count. The chain carries TRBV13 and TRBJ2-7; 7 positions match TRBD1. V trimming: 6 bases; J trimming: 5 bases; junction bases outside the gene matches: 4. CDR3 length: 12 amino acids. Looked up from germline, CDR1 is PRHDT and CDR2 is FYEKMQ (reference sequence). CDR3 sequence reads: CASSRGRNEQYF. DNA of the CDR3: TGTGCCAGCAGTAGGGGGCGGAACGAGCAGTACTTC.

In nucleotides, the CDR3 is TGTGCCAGCAGCACCCTACAGGGTTCCAGTTCACCCCTCCACTTT. It codes for CASSTLQGSSSPLHF. V is TRBV6-6 and J is TRBJ1-6, with a weak D call TRBD1 (6 bases). In germline, CDR1 is MNHNY, CDR2 SVGAGI (reference sequence). Trimming removed 6 bases at V and 9 bases at J, with 18 bases between. The CDR3 covers 15 residues.

The chain uses TRBV19 and TRBJ1-1, with D perhaps TRBD1 (5 bases). The CDR3 covers 11 residues. Trimming took 5 bases from V and 7 from J, leaving 8 bases between them. Germline CDR1 and CDR2: LNHDA and SQIVND (reference sequence). This CDR3 is CASSPGGEAFF. CDR3 sequence (DNA): TGTGCCAGTAGTCCCGGGGGTGAAGCTTTCTTT.

The rearrangement joins TRBV5-4 to TRBJ2-2, with a possible D match to TRBD2 (5 bases). From germline, CDR1 is SGHNT and CDR2 YYREEE (reference sequence). CDR3 size: 15 residues. CDR3 nucleotides: TGTGCTTCCCACGGGGATTCTGGGTACACCGGGGAGCTGTTTTTT. Its protein product is CASHGDSGYTGELFF.

The gene calls are TRBV2 and TRBJ1-1; TRBD1 might be the D (6 bases). Deletions cut 1 base from V and 2 bases from J, with 8 bases between. This CDR3 region has 14 residues. Germline CDR1 is SNHLY and CDR2 is FYNNEI. CDR3 sequence (DNA): TGTGCCAGCAGTGAAGGGGGACATAACACTGAAGCTTTCTTT. Amino acid sequence: CASSEGGHNTEAFF.